This paragraph covers one T cell receptor (beta chain) sequence. Its antigen is unknown. No much larger clone exists at a distance of one base, and base qualities are not known. Via the germline V gene (reference sequence), CDR1 is DFQATT and CDR2 SNEGSKA. The CDR3 starts with the cysteine, ends with the phenylalanine, and has 14 residues. Only CDR3 DNA is held: 42 bases, read in frame from base 1. V loses 3 bases of germline sequence and J loses 2 bases, and the interval between the two ends is 11 bases. TCRbeta CDR3 regions were amplified from genomic DNA by means of the immunoSEQ Assay, a bias-controlled multiplex PCR. The original methods were these. The number of nucleated cells in each sample was estimated from the amplification of reference gene primers within the assay. To quantify the absolute abundance of each unique TCRbeta CDR3 rearrangement, sequence reads were collapsed and filtered. For each sample, productive Simpson clonality was calculated by taking the square root of Simpson's diversity index across productive rearrangements. Entries here come from immuneACCESS through TCRdb and include only in-frame sequences with V and J called. Some clones fail to appear in such tables; in the studies checked, an unresolved V gene covers under half of the shortfall, and the cause of the remainder is unknown. For V, J and clone size, that table is used; D and trimming come from the DNA. The sample profile shows roughly 180,000 clones; approximately 81% of them were found once. Around 18% of the sample goes to the ten largest clones.

Participants in the prospective study were enrolled through a virtual design, were aged 18 to 89 years, and lived in roughly 25 United States geographic areas. In the prospective study, participants were assigned to cohorts based on the clinical history participants reported in a screening survey and a study questionnaire. For ImmuneRACE Cohort 3, a participant was defined as recovered based on two consecutive negative NP/OP PCR tests, clearance by a healthcare professional, or resolution of symptoms. In the prospective study, mobile phlebotomists collected whole blood, serum and a nasopharyngeal or oropharyngeal swab from each participant. Prospective study participants could optionally give additional blood draws and questionnaires over a roughly two-month period. Prospective study blood samples were shipped either frozen or at room temperature before DNA extraction. These data come from a study of blood T cell repertoires in COVID-19 (TCRdb year 2020). Study-level background: Samples from collaborators originated in the United States, Italy and Spain and spanned both the acute and convalescent phases of COVID-19. Deeply sampled blood TCRbeta repertoires from subjects exposed to, actively infected with, or recovered from COVID-19 were included in the dataset. The material from the prospective study consisted of cDNA or gDNA derived from T cells, B-cell-depleted T cells, or PBMCs. HLA class I and class II types, where available, came from metadata supplied by the sample provider rather than from assay-based typing. Sample metadata almost always included a de-identified subject ID, COVID-19 status, age in years and sex. The samples were drawn from the first 160 participants of the ongoing ImmuneRACE study and from roughly 1,300 subjects provided by 6 global collaborators. The repertoires were released in a freely available public database meant as a resource for research on the immune response to SARS-CoV-2.

Overall study results and their limits: The quantity of clinical and demographic metadata differed by source and by participant and was supplied without curation.

The clonotype was recovered from a man aged 55 to 70 who had recovered from COVID-19. Sequencing used PBMCs or T cells enriched from blood (not recorded which). Recombination connected TRBV20-1 to TRBJ2-1; the D gene is perhaps TRBD2, from 5 matching bases. In nucleotide form, the sequence is TGCAGTGCTAGTGTAGGGAGCGCCTACAATGAGCAGTTCTTC. This translates into CSASVGSAYNEQFF.